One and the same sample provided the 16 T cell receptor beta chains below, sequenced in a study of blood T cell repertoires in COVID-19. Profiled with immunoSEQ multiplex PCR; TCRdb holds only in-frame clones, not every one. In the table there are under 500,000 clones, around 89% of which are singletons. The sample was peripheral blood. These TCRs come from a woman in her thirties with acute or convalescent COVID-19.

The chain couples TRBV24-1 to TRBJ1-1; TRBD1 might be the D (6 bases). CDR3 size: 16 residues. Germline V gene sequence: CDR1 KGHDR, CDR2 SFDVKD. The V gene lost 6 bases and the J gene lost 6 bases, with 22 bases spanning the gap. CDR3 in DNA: TGTGCCACCAGTAGCTACGCAGGAAGGGGGAAGGCTGAAGCTTTCTTT. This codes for CATSSYAGRGKAEAFF.

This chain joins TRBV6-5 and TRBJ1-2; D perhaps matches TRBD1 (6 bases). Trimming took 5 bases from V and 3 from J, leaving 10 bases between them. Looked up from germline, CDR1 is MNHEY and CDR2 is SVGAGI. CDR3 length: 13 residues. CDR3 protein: CASSINRDYGYTF. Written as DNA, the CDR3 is TGTGCCAGCAGTATTAACAGGGACTATGGCTACACCTTC.

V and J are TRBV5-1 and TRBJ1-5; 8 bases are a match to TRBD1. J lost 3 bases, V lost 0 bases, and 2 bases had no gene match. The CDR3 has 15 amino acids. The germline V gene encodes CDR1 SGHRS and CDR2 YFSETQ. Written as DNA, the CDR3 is TGCGCCAGCAGCTTGGCGGGACAGGACAATCAGCCCCAGCATTTT. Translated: CASSLAGQDNQPQHF. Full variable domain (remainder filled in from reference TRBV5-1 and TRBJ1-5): KAGVTQTPRYLIKTRGQQVTLSCSPISGHRSVSWYQQTPGQGLQFLFEYFSETQRNKGNFPGRFSGRQFSNSRSEMNVSTLELGDSALYLCASSLAGQDNQPQHFGDGTRLSIL.

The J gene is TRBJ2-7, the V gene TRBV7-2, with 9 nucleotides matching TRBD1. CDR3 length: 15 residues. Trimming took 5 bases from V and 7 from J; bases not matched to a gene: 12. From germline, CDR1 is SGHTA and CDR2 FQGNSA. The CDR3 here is CASSPRTTGGAEQYF. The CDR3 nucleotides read TGTGCCAGCAGCCCTAGGACAACAGGGGGCGCAGAGCAGTACTTC.

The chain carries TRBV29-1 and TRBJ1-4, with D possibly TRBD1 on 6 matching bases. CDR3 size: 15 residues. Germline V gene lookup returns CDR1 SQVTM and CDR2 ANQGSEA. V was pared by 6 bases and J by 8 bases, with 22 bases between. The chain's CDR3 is CSVLGATGAKEKLFF. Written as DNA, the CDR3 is TGCAGCGTGCTGGGCGCGACAGGCGCAAAGGAAAAACTGTTTTTT.

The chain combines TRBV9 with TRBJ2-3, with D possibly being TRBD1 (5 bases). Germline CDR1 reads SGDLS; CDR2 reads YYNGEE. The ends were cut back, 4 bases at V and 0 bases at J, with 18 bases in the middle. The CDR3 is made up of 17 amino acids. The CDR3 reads CASSPRVGLISTDTQYF. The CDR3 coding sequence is TGTGCCAGCAGCCCGAGAGTGGGGCTTATCAGCACAGATACGCAGTATTTT.

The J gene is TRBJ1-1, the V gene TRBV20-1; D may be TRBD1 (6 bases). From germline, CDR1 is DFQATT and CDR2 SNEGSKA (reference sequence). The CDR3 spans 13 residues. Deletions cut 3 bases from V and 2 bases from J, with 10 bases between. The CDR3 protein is CSASKDSNTEAFF. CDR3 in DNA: TGCAGTGCTAGTAAGGACAGTAACACTGAAGCTTTCTTT.

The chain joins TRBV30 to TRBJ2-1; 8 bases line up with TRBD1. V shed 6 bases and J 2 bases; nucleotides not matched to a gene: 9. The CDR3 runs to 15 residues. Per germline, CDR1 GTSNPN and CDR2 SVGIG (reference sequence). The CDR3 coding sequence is TGTGCCTGCCCGGACCCGACAGGGGCCTACAATGAGCAGTTCTTC. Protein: CACPDPTGAYNEQFF.

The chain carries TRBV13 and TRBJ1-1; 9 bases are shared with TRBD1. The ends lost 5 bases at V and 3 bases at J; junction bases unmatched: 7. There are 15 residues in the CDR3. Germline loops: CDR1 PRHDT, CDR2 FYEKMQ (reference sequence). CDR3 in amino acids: CASSQPGQGDTEAFF. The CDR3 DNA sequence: TGTGCCAGCAGCCAACCGGGACAGGGTGACACTGAAGCTTTCTTT.

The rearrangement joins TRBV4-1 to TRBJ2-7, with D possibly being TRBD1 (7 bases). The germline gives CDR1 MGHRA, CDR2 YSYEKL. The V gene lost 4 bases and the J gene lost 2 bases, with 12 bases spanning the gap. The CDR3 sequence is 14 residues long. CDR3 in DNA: TGCGCCAGCAGCCTGCGGGACAGTACCTACGAGCAGTACTTC. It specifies CASSLRDSTYEQYF.

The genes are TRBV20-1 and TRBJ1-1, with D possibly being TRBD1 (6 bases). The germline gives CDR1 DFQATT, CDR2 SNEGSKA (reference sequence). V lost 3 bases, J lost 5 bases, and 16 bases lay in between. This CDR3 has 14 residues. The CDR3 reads CSASPQGRRTEAFF. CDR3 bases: TGCAGTGCTAGTCCTCAGGGGAGACGGACTGAAGCTTTCTTT.

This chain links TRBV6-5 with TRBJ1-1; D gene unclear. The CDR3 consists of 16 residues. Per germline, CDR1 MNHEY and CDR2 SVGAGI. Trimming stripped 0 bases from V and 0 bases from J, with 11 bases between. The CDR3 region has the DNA TGTGCCAGCAGTTACTCGTTCTCGCGGGTGAACACTGAAGCTTTCTTT. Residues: CASSYSFSRVNTEAFF.

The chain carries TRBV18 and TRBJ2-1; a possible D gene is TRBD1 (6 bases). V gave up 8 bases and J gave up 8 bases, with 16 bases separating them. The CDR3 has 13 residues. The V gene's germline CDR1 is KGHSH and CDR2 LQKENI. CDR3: CASTWDNQDEQFF. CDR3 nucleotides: TGTGCCAGCACATGGGACAACCAAGATGAGCAGTTCTTC.

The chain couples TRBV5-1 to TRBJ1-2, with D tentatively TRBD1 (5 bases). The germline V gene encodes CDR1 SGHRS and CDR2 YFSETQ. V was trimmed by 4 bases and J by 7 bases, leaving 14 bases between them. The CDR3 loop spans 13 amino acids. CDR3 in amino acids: CASSLGGSSGYTF. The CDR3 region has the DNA TGCGCCAGCAGCCTCGGGGGAAGTAGTGGCTACACCTTC.

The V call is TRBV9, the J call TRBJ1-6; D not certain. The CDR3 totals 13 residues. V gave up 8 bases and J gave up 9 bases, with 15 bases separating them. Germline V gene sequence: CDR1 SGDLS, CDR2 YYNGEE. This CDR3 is CASQRRVSSPLHF. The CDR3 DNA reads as TGTGCCAGTCAAAGACGGGTTTCTTCACCCCTCCACTTT.

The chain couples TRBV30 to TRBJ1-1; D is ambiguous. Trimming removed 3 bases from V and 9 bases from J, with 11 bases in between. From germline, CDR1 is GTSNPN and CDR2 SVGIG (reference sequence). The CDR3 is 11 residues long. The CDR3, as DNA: TGTGCCTGGAGACACCGGGATAAAGCTTTCTTT. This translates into CAWRHRDKAFF.